This T cell receptor (beta chain) was identified during a study of Tregs in tolerant kidney transplant recipients (dated 2019 in TCRdb). General notes on the study: Related donors were used in the transplants with nonmyeloablative bone marrow transplantation, and mixed chimerism was transient in the human trials. TCRbeta sequencing was used in the study to identify donor-specific regulatory T cells before combined kidney and bone marrow transplantation, and the identified cells were then tracked after transplant.

Notes on this clone: Its antigen remains undetermined. Within one base of it there is no much larger clone, and no base qualities were kept.

The investigation overall reported the following: In tolerant patients, donor-specific Tregs expanded more than Tregs overall, which suggests antigen-driven rather than nonspecific expansion. The most biologically relevant and donor-specific TCRbeta repertoire appeared to be identified by expanding Tregs with activated donor B cells. The study was constrained by small patient numbers, and validation of the findings is required in larger populations and under other immunosuppression protocols. Because the PCR primers were changed over time for some patients, nucleotide-level comparison could not be performed across the samples from those patients. Although technical replication error seemed to be minimal, the question of biological reproducibility was not addressed directly.

For TCRbeta CDR3 sequencing, genomic DNA was extracted from sorted cells using the QIAGEN DNeasy Blood and Tissue Kit. High-throughput TCRbeta CDR3 sequencing, including PCR amplification with bias correction and internal controls, was performed commercially through immunoSEQ. The authors' analysis ran thus. Unique productive TCRbeta sequences were defined by CDR3 nucleotide sequence when primers matched and otherwise by CDR3 amino acid sequence together with Vbeta and Jbeta genes. To correct for sorting error, sequences found in more than one sorted population at a frequency ratio of 2:1 or less were discarded, and the remaining shared sequences were assigned to the population with the higher frequency. A sequence was defined as donor-reactive if the sequence was expanded at least 5-fold in CFSE-low cells compared with unstimulated cells and had a frequency of at least 0.01% in CFSE-low cells. Repertoire divergence was quantified by Jensen-Shannon divergence using the top 100 TCRbeta sequences ranked by frequency. When a sample had multiple sequencing runs, each run was corrected for sorting error separately and the runs were then pooled. TCRdb provides this immuneACCESS table in a form limited to in-frame rearrangements. Some clones are lacking; in checked studies, under half of them reflect an unresolved V gene, and why the rest are absent is not known. The DNA was the basis for D and trimming; V, J and clone size are from that table. In this sample the table shows 50,000 to 85,000 clones, roughly 92% of which occur a single time. Approximately 11% of the sample comes from the top ten.

The sample's time point label, in plain terms: blood sample drawn before combined kidney and bone marrow transplant. Unstimulated Tregs (CD4+CD25+CD127-), CD4+ non-Tregs (CD4+CD25-), CD4 and CD8 cells were FACS-sorted from thawed PBMCs. 4 combined kidney and bone marrow transplant recipients from the ITN036ST trial were included as patients, and samples were available only from these trial subjects. Healthy control blood was processed to PBMCs by Ficoll density gradient and cryopreserved, and patient PBMCs were collected before and after transplant. Taken from the germline V gene, the CDR1 and CDR2 loops are SGHTA and FQGTGA. Measured from the cysteine to the phenylalanine, the CDR3 is 16 residues long. This entry keeps only the CDR3 DNA: 48 bases, framed from base 1. V loses 2 bases, J loses 1 base, and the germline ends lie 14 bases apart.

The TCR comes from a human donor who received a combined kidney and bone marrow transplant. Sequencing was performed on CD8+ T cells from blood, taken before the transplant. Here the chain combines TRBV7-3 and TRBJ1-1; the D gene is not confidently resolved. The DNA sequence is as follows: TGTGCCAGCAGCTTAGTAGGAGAACCGCGGAACACTGAAGCTTTCTTT. This yields the protein CASSLVGEPRNTEAFF.